These T cell receptor beta chains were read from a single sample in a study of blood T cell repertoires in COVID-19. Some clones are missing from TCRdb's copy, which holds only in-frame ones; the method was immunoSEQ multiplex PCR. The repertoire holds over 120,000 clones, about 91% seen once, with roughly 1% in the top ten. The sequencing input was peripheral blood. The receptors derive from a woman in her 50s with acute or convalescent COVID-19. CDR3s include the opening cysteine and the closing phenylalanine or tryptophan. The D gene is left open where the match is weak. Size values are once, few and many counts, or a class for expanded clones, and some rows have none.

j_call cdr3_length d_call v_call clone_size cdr3_aa cdr3_nt
TRBJ1-2 13 - TRBV28 few CASSLRQLDGYTF TGTGCCAGCAGTTTGCGGCAGCTGGATGGCTACACCTTC
TRBJ2-1 15 TRBD2 TRBV14 - CASSRTSGGYNEQFF TGTGCCAGCAGCCGAACTAGCGGAGGTTACAATGAGCAGTTCTTC
TRBJ1-4 15 - TRBV13 - CASSLGQGGFEELFF TGTGCCAGCAGCTTAGGCCAGGGAGGCTTCGAAGAACTGTTTTTT
TRBJ1-1 15 - TRBV6-5 - CASSYFRVMNTEAFF TGTGCCAGCAGCTATTTCAGGGTCATGAACACTGAAGCTTTCTTT
TRBJ2-1 16 TRBD2 TRBV7-9 once CASSLAPGLGKNEQFF TGTGCCAGCAGCTTAGCCCCGGGACTAGGAAAGAATGAGCAGTTCTTC
TRBJ2-1 15 - TRBV3-1/TRBV3-2 - CASSQLLAKYNEQFF TGTGCCAGCAGCCAATTACTAGCCAAGTACAATGAGCAGTTCTTC
TRBJ2-7 15 - TRBV9 few CASSVGGSGYYEQYF TGTGCCAGCAGCGTAGGCGGTAGCGGATACTACGAGCAGTACTTC
TRBJ2-3 16 TRBD2 TRBV10-3 - CAISSIAGGSEDTQYF TGTGCCATCAGTTCTATAGCGGGGGGAAGTGAAGATACGCAGTATTTT
TRBJ1-6 15 - TRBV6-6 - CASSYPGQFNSPLHF TGTGCCAGCAGTTATCCTGGACAGTTCAATTCACCCCTCCACTTT
TRBJ2-3 14 - TRBV5-1 once CASSLPGDADTQYF TGCGCCAGCAGCTTGCCAGGGGACGCAGATACGCAGTATTTT
TRBJ2-3 15 TRBD1 TRBV30 - CAWSFKDRRTDTQYF TGTGCCTGGAGTTTCAAGGACAGGAGAACAGATACGCAGTATTTT
TRBJ2-2 16 - TRBV9 - CASSPVGGTNTGELFF TGTGCCAGCAGCCCTGTTGGTGGCACGAACACCGGGGAGCTGTTTTTT
TRBJ2-1 13 - TRBV21-1 - CASNEDKNNEQFF TGTGCCAGCAATGAGGACAAAAACAATGAGCAGTTCTTC
TRBJ2-3 19 TRBD2 TRBV15 - CATSREPPGGRAFTDTQYF TGTGCCACCAGCAGAGAGCCCCCTGGCGGGAGGGCCTTCACAGATACGCAGTATTTT
TRBJ2-3 13 - TRBV19 - CASSRQVADTQYF TGTGCCAGTAGTCGACAGGTGGCAGATACGCAGTATTTT
TRBJ2-3 14 - TRBV4-1 once CASSQADSTDTQYF TGCGCCAGCAGTCAGGCCGACAGCACAGATACGCAGTATTTT
TRBJ2-2 14 - TRBV3-1/TRBV3-2 - CASSQVRNSGELFF TGTGCCAGCAGCCAAGTCAGGAACTCCGGGGAGCTGTTTTTT
TRBJ1-1 11 - TRBV30 - CAWTGTTEAFF TGTGCCTGGACAGGGACTACTGAAGCTTTCTTT
TRBJ2-7 12 - TRBV19 - CATKEGSYEQYF TGTGCCACAAAAGAGGGCTCCTACGAGCAGTACTTC
TRBJ2-7 15 TRBD2 TRBV27 - CASSLWGTRKSEQYF TGTGCCAGCAGTTTATGGGGGACTAGGAAAAGCGAGCAGTACTTC
TRBJ2-3 16 TRBD2 TRBV3-1/TRBV3-2 - CASSQMAGVSRNTQYF TGTGCCAGCAGCCAAATGGCGGGAGTATCCAGGAATACGCAGTATTTT
TRBJ1-2 13 TRBD1 TRBV18 - CASSPEGANGYTF TGTGCCAGCTCACCAGAGGGGGCGAATGGCTACACCTTC
TRBJ1-2 18 TRBD1 TRBV18 - CASSPGPLTGELFYGYTF TGTGCCAGCTCACCCGGACCCTTGACAGGGGAACTATTCTATGGCTACACCTTC
TRBJ2-7 16 TRBD2 TRBV10-1 few CASSGSTGLAGSEQYF TGCGCCAGCAGTGGATCAACGGGACTAGCGGGGAGCGAGCAGTACTTC
TRBJ1-1 13 TRBD1 TRBV6-5 - CASSPARQGAHLF TGTGCCAGCAGTCCGGCCAGGCAGGGGGCTCATCTCTTT
TRBJ2-1 19 TRBD2 TRBV19 - CASSMAGLAVLSSYNEQFF TGTGCCAGTAGTATGGCCGGACTAGCGGTCCTGAGCTCCTACAATGAGCAGTTCTTC